One sample yielded the 16 T cell receptor beta chains listed below, sequenced in a study of T-cell memory formation after mild COVID-19. MiXCR, run by TCRdb on the 5' RACE reads, gives a single entry per CDR3 protein. The table shows around 500,000 distinct CDR3 sequences, with 15% to 20% occurring only once. Sequencing input: PBMCs or a T cell subset sorted from them (not recorded which). Source of these receptors: an adult woman who had mild COVID-19 (a few samples of this study predate the infection). Cell type and time point are not known.

The V gene is TRBV4-2, the J gene TRBJ2-1; 10 bases map to TRBD2. Germline assignment: CDR1 LGHNA and CDR2 YNFKEQ. V lost 2 bases, J lost 2 bases, and 3 bases stayed unmatched. This CDR3 comprises 16 residues. CDR3 protein: CASSQLGTSAYNEQFF. The CDR3 region has the DNA TGTGCCAGCAGCCAACTCGGGACTAGCGCCTACAATGAGCAGTTCTTC.

The sample holds a few counts of this clonotype. The chain couples TRBV18 to TRBJ1-1, with a tentative D call TRBD1 (5 bases). V was trimmed by 3 bases and J by 1 base, leaving 18 bases between them. Germline V gene lookup returns CDR1 KGHSH and CDR2 LQKENI. The length of the CDR3 is 17 residues. The CDR3 loop reads CASSPEGLPLGNTEAFF. Written as DNA, the CDR3 is TGTGCCAGCTCACCTGAGGGACTACCCCTTGGGAACACTGAAGCTTTCTTT.

The rearrangement joins TRBV5-1 to TRBJ2-7; 8 bases agree with TRBD2. Germline V gene sequence: CDR1 SGHRS, CDR2 YFSETQ. This CDR3 has 14 amino acids. V was clipped by 0 bases and J by 6 bases; unmatched bases: 5. For the CDR3, the DNA is TGCGCCAGCAGCTTGGACGTTGCGGGGGGCGAGCAGTACTTC. Protein: CASSLDVAGGEQYF.

This clonotype was recorded a few times. V gene TRBV4-2 combines with J gene TRBJ2-5, with 14 positions matching TRBD2. Trimming removed 4 bases from V and 5 bases from J; junction bases left unmatched: 6. CDR1 is LGHNA, CDR2 YNFKEQ, per germline. The CDR3 has 16 residues. The CDR3 protein is CASSRLAGGPGETQYF. CDR3 DNA sequence: TGTGCCAGCAGCCGACTAGCGGGGGGGCCAGGGGAGACCCAGTACTTC.

There are a few counts of this clonotype. The chain joins TRBV2 to TRBJ2-3; D may match TRBD1 or TRBD2 (5 bases each). The V gene lost 6 bases and the J gene lost 2 bases, with 24 bases spanning the gap. Germline V CDR1 and CDR2: SNHLY, FYNNEI. This CDR3 has 18 amino acids. The CDR3 reads CASSGTGTTSAPTDTQYF. For the CDR3, the DNA is TGTGCCAGCAGCGGTACCGGGACCACCTCGGCCCCCACAGATACGCAGTATTTT.

The rearrangement joins TRBV6-5 to TRBJ2-7; D gene uncertain. V was clipped by 5 bases and J by 2 bases, with 13 bases between them. This CDR3 region has 14 residues. CDR1 is MNHEY and CDR2 is SVGAGI in the germline V gene. CDR3 loop: CASSPTDIPYEQYF. CDR3 sequence (DNA): TGTGCCAGCAGTCCTACCGACATTCCCTACGAGCAGTACTTC.

The chain uses TRBV20-1 and TRBJ1-4; 7 bases map to TRBD1. The CDR3 is 15 amino acids. Trimming cost V 0 bases and J 8 bases; bases outside gene matches: 9. Germline V gene lookup returns CDR1 DFQATT and CDR2 SNEGSKA (reference sequence). CDR3 region: CSARDRKGAGEKLFF. The CDR3 region has the DNA TGCAGTGCTAGAGATCGGAAGGGGGCGGGCGAAAAACTGTTTTTT.

The rearrangement uses TRBV9 and TRBJ2-7; possible D gene TRBD2, 5 bases. The V end lost 4 bases, the J end lost 6 bases, and 17 bases lay between the germline ends. Germline assignment: CDR1 SGDLS and CDR2 YYNGEE. This CDR3 has 14 amino acids. In DNA form, the CDR3 reads TGTGCCAGCAGCACAAGGGTAGAGGGCGGCGAGCAGTACTTC. This translates into CASSTRVEGGEQYF.

The gene calls are TRBV5-1 and TRBJ2-1; 10 bases are shared with TRBD2. The junction had 1 base not matched to a gene; V was cut back by 0 bases and J by 4 bases. Germline CDR1 and CDR2: SGHRS and YFSETQ. The CDR3 is 15 residues long. The CDR3 region is CASSLDSGRYNEQFF. The CDR3 nucleotides read TGCGCCAGCAGCTTGGATAGCGGGAGGTACAATGAGCAGTTCTTC.

This chain uses TRBV6-5 with TRBJ2-3, with D perhaps given as TRBD1 or TRBD2 (6 bases each). The CDR3 is made up of 15 amino acids. V was cut by 3 bases and J by 5 bases, with 15 bases left in between. Per the germline V gene, CDR1 is MNHEY and CDR2 is SVGAGI. CDR3 protein: CASSYTGAAGDTQYF. As DNA, the CDR3 is TGTGCCAGCAGTTATACGGGGGCCGCCGGAGATACGCAGTATTTT.

V is TRBV12-3 or TRBV12-4 and J is TRBJ1-5; no definite D call. The CDR3 runs to 14 residues. V was clipped by 6 bases and J by 0 bases, with 9 bases between them. This CDR3 is CASSDPYSNQPQHF. The CDR3 DNA reads as TGTGCCAGCAGCGACCCGTATAGCAATCAGCCCCAGCATTTT.

The table lists this clonotype with many counts. J is TRBJ2-1 and V is TRBV15, with D possibly TRBD1 on 6 matching bases. CDR1 is LNHNV and CDR2 is YYDKDF in the germline V gene (reference sequence). The CDR3 loop spans 15 amino acids. The V gene lost 1 base and the J gene lost 5 bases, with 12 bases spanning the gap. As DNA, the CDR3 is TGTGCCACCAGCAGAGCAGGTACAGGGCACAATGAGCAGTTCTTC. Translation gives CATSRAGTGHNEQFF.

The chain employs TRBV4-2 and TRBJ1-2; 10 bases line up with TRBD1. V gave up 0 bases and J gave up 9 bases; unmatched junction bases: 4. The CDR3 spans 14 residues. Germline V gene data show CDR1 as LGHNA and CDR2 as YNFKEQ. CDR3 sequence (DNA): TGTGCCAGCAGCCAAGAGGGACAGGGGCGACGCTACACCTTC. Its translation is CASSQEGQGRRYTF.

This clonotype appeared a few times. This chain links TRBV4-2 with TRBJ2-5, with 8 bases that match TRBD2. This CDR3 contains 16 residues. V was pared by 1 base and J by 4 bases, with 8 bases of the junction left unmatched. The germline V gene has CDR1 LGHNA and CDR2 YNFKEQ. The CDR3 nucleotides read TGTGCCAGCAGCCAAGGACTAGCGCGGGATGGAGAGACCCAGTACTTC. Protein sequence: CASSQGLARDGETQYF.

This clonotype was seen a few times. CDR3 bases: TGTGCCACCAGTGACACTAGCGGGAGCGCCGATGAGCAGTTCTTC. It specifies CATSDTSGSADEQFF. The chain combines TRBV24-1 with TRBJ2-1, with 11 bases that match TRBD2. Germline CDR1 KGHDR, CDR2 SFDVKD. The V and J ends lost 4 bases and 8 bases, in that order; junction bases with no gene match: 6. The CDR3 runs 15 residues.

V usage is TRBV7-9 and J usage is TRBJ2-3; 8 positions agree with TRBD1. The germline gives CDR1 SEHNR, CDR2 FQNEAQ (reference sequence). J gave up 8 bases and V 5 bases, and 12 bases lay outside the gene matches. The CDR3 is made up of 15 amino acids. Here the CDR3 DNA reads TGTGCCAGCAGCCTGACAGGGGTAGACGGGGGTACGCAGTATTTT. This sequence encodes CASSLTGVDGGTQYF.